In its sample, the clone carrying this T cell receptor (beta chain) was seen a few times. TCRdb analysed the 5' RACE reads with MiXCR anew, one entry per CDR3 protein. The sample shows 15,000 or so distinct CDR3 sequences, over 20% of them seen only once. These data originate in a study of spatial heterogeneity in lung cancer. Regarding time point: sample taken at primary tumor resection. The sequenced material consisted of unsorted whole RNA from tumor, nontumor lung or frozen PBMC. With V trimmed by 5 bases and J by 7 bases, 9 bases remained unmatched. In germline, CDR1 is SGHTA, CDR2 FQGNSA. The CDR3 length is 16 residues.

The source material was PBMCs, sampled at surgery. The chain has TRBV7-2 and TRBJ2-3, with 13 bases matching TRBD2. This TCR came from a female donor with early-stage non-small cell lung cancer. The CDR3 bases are TGTGCCAGCAGCCACCGACGGACTAGCGGGAGTCATACGCAGTATTTT. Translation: CASSHRRTSGSHTQYF.